What follows describes a single T cell receptor beta chain. This receptor's antigen is unknown. No base quality values were provided; no much bigger clone lies one nucleotide off. According to the germline V gene, CDR1 reads MNHEY and CDR2 reads SVGEGT. The CDR3 runs 14 residues from the cysteine to the phenylalanine. The retained sequence is limited to the CDR3, 42 bases, with the frame set at the first base. V trim: 6 bases; J trim: 10 bases; unmatched bases: 6. Libraries were constructed by PCR. TCRdb records Illumina HiSeq 2500 as the sequencer. To normalize quantification of the TCRbeta repertoire, the TCR libraries were built with molecular barcoding that relied on unique molecular identifiers. TCRdb passed the public sequencing reads through fastp at Q25 and MiXCR, retaining productive beta sequences. Each record represents a unique CDR3 protein, reported with the most common genes and DNA among its rows. Within this sample are some 590,000 distinct CDR3 sequences, with roughly a tenth of them counted one time only. The ten largest clones add up to 3.5% to 5% of the sample.

The record originates from a study of T-cell reconstitution after alpha-beta-depleted transplantation in children (dated by TCRdb to about 2016). Concerning the study at large: The study quantitatively tracked T-cell immune reconstitution after TCRalphabeta/CD19-depleted allogeneic hematopoietic cell transplantation in children using TCR repertoire profiling.

The TCR sequence derives from a human donor who donated a stem cell graft to a child with acute myeloid leukemia. The specimen comprised PBMCs from the stem cell graft donor, sampled from the stem cell graft. The chain is encoded by TRBV6-2 or TRBV6-3 joined to TRBJ2-1, and TRBD2 matches 13 of the central bases. The DNA sequence is given as TGTGCCAGCAGCTTCGGACTAGCGGGAGCGGAGCAGTTCTTC. Its amino acids are CASSFGLAGAEQFF.